The rows below give T cell receptor beta chains drawn from one sample of a study of cytomegalovirus exposure and HLA in healthy donors. Method: immunoSEQ multiplex PCR; TCRdb's copy keeps in-frame clones and lacks some. This table holds some 130,000 clones, 55% to 75% found once. The sample taken for sequencing was PBMCs. The receptor set was obtained from a man younger than 40 in good health and CMV-seropositive. Both conserved end residues are part of each CDR3. D genes are given only for firm matches. Rows may omit the clone size; those that give it use once, few, many or a size class.

size: medium-sized
V: TRBV4-1
J: TRBJ1-2
length: 14
D: .
CDR3: CASSQDRSREGYTF
DNA: TGCGCCAGCAGCCAAGATCGGAGCAGGGAAGGCTACACCTTC

size: few
V: TRBV5-6
J: TRBJ1-2
length: 12
D: .
CDR3: CASSSGVYGYTF
DNA: TGTGCCAGCAGCTCGGGGGTCTATGGCTACACCTTC

size: .
V: TRBV5-1
J: TRBJ2-4
length: 13
D: .
CDR3: CASQNRGGDIQYF
DNA: TGCGCCAGCCAGAACAGGGGGGGGGACATTCAGTACTTC

size: .
V: TRBV16
J: TRBJ1-1
length: 15
D: .
CDR3: CASSHIGQIRTEAFF
DNA: TGTGCCAGCAGCCACATCGGACAGATCCGTACTGAAGCTTTCTTT

size: .
V: TRBV6-5
J: TRBJ1-1
length: 14
D: TRBD1
CDR3: CASSAGQGNTEAFF
DNA: TGTGCCAGCAGTGCCGGACAGGGGAACACTGAAGCTTTCTTT

size: .
V: TRBV9
J: TRBJ1-4
length: 15
D: TRBD1
CDR3: CASSADRGQREKLFF
DNA: TGTGCCAGCAGCGCGGACAGGGGACAAAGGGAAAAACTGTTTTTT

size: .
V: TRBV5-1
J: TRBJ2-3
length: 18
D: TRBD2
CDR3: CASSLAGGGAGATDTQYF
DNA: TGCGCCAGCAGCTTGGCCGGGGGTGGAGCGGGGGCCACAGATACGCAGTATTTT

size: .
V: TRBV5-4
J: TRBJ1-2
length: 16
D: .
CDR3: CASSRFNREANYGYTF
DNA: TGTGCCAGCAGCAGATTTAACAGGGAAGCTAACTATGGCTACACCTTC

size: .
V: TRBV9
J: TRBJ2-1
length: 15
D: .
CDR3: CASSARQRSYDEQFF
DNA: TGTGCCAGCAGCGCCCGACAGAGGAGTTACGATGAGCAGTTCTTC

size: few
V: TRBV5-6
J: TRBJ2-7
length: 15
D: TRBD2
CDR3: CASSPWASGHYEQYF
DNA: TGTGCCAGCAGCCCCTGGGCTAGCGGGCACTACGAGCAGTACTTC

size: once
V: TRBV11-2
J: TRBJ2-3
length: 18
D: TRBD2
CDR3: CASSFGLAGVVWGDTQYF
DNA: TGTGCCAGCAGCTTTGGGCTAGCGGGAGTGGTCTGGGGAGATACGCAGTATTTT

size: .
V: TRBV2
J: TRBJ1-5
length: 12
D: .
CDR3: CASSDPRQPQHF
DNA: TGTGCCAGCAGTGATCCCCGGCAGCCCCAGCATTTT

size: .
V: TRBV28
J: TRBJ2-1
length: 15
D: .
CDR3: CASSTDSRSYNEQFF
DNA: TGTGCCAGCAGCACCGACAGCCGCTCCTACAATGAGCAGTTCTTC

size: .
V: TRBV6-5
J: TRBJ2-5
length: 14
D: TRBD2
CDR3: CASSYSPSGETQYF
DNA: TGTGCCAGCAGTTACTCGCCTAGCGGAGAGACCCAGTACTTC

size: few
V: TRBV2
J: TRBJ1-5
length: 15
D: TRBD1
CDR3: CASSRTGVGDQPQHF
DNA: TGTGCCAGCAGTCGGACAGGGGTAGGAGATCAGCCCCAGCATTTT

size: .
V: TRBV4-2
J: TRBJ2-3
length: 15
D: TRBD2
CDR3: CASSQASGGTDTQYF
DNA: TGTGCCAGCAGCCAAGCTAGCGGGGGGACAGATACGCAGTATTTT

size: .
V: TRBV6-1
J: TRBJ2-7
length: 13
D: TRBD1
CDR3: CATRQGPSYEQYF
DNA: TGTGCCACCCGACAGGGTCCCTCCTACGAGCAGTACTTC

size: few
V: TRBV4-1
J: TRBJ1-4
length: 15
D: .
CDR3: CASSQVAGAREKLFF
DNA: TGCGCCAGCAGCCAAGTAGCGGGGGCGCGGGAAAAACTGTTTTTT

size: .
V: TRBV29-1
J: TRBJ1-6
length: 14
D: TRBD1
CDR3: CSVRQGSTNSPLHF
DNA: TGCAGCGTCCGACAGGGATCGACGAATTCACCCCTCCACTTT

size: .
V: TRBV21-1
J: TRBJ1-1
length: 14
D: .
CDR3: CASSKGQANTEAFF
DNA: TGTGCCAGCAGCAAAGGACAGGCAAACACTGAAGCTTTCTTT

size: .
V: TRBV10-3
J: TRBJ2-5
length: 14
D: TRBD2
CDR3: CAIRDPAGQETQYF
DNA: TGTGCCATCAGGGACCCAGCGGGACAAGAGACCCAGTACTTC

size: .
V: TRBV28
J: TRBJ2-6
length: 15
D: .
CDR3: CASSYRVSGANVLTF
DNA: TGTGCCAGCAGTTACAGGGTATCTGGGGCCAACGTCCTGACTTTC

size: .
V: TRBV11-2
J: TRBJ1-2
length: 15
D: .
CDR3: CASSLGQTGYGGYTF
DNA: TGTGCCAGCAGCTTAGGACAGACCGGCTATGGTGGCTACACCTTC

size: .
V: TRBV11-2
J: TRBJ2-7
length: 17
D: .
CDR3: CASSLSLETAAPYEQYF
DNA: TGTGCCAGCAGCTTATCCCTAGAAACAGCGGCCCCCTACGAGCAGTACTTC